This T cell receptor beta chain came from a study of cytomegalovirus exposure and HLA in healthy donors. Study outcomes and limitations: Exclusion as indistinguishable affected some V segments, including TRBV6-2 and TRBV6-3. Accounts indicate the classifier identified cytomegalovirus status with strong specificity and sensitivity.

Worth noting for this clone: Its antigen is currently unknown.

PCR involved 60 Vbeta and 13 Jbeta primers. Assay used: immunoSEQ multiplex PCR; TCRdb lists only in-frame clones, some missing. The sample lists some 110,000 clones, less than 85% occurring once. V dropped 7 bases and J dropped 0; count of bases not matched to a gene: 7. This CDR3 has 15 amino acids. Germline CDR1 is MNHEY and CDR2 is SMNVEV (reference sequence). Sequences were obtained from PBMCs. The rearrangement uses TRBV27 and TRBJ2-3; 7 nucleotides match TRBD1. This clonotype originated in a man in his forties or fifties in good health and CMV-seropositive. This chain's CDR3 is CASIPGGPSTDTQYF. The DNA of the CDR3 is TGTGCCAGCATCCCAGGGGGACCTAGCACAGATACGCAGTATTTT.